Listed here is a single T cell receptor beta chain. As yet, its antigen is unknown. This sample is drawn from a study of vaccination effects on CD4 cells after COVID-19. Study-wide points: Convalescent patients in the study were few, and early post-infection timepoints were absent. Marked contraction was observed in infection-induced and vaccine-induced clones late after vaccination.

Per the germline V gene, CDR1 is WNHNN and CDR2 is SYGVQD (reference sequence). Trimming cost V 6 bases and J 0 bases, with 8 bases left between them. This CDR3 spans 13 amino acids. Within the ViraFEST assay, antigen-specific CD4+ T cells underwent expansion with viral peptide pools prior to sequencing. After about 10 days in culture, the CD4+ T cells were isolated. Negative nucleocapsid antibody tests before and after vaccination confirmed no previous SARS-CoV-2 infection. IL-2 medium took the place of half the medium on both days 3 and 7. Assay used: immunoSEQ multiplex PCR; TCRdb lists only in-frame clones, some missing. The table lists roughly 63,000 clones, 75% to 85% of them singletons.

The source of this sequence is a human donor who received a COVID-19 vaccine. This rearrangement joins TRBV10-1 to TRBJ1-1; maybe TRBD1 (6 bases). Specimen: CD4+ T cells from PBMCs cultured with SARS-CoV-2 spike peptides, collected before COVID-19 vaccination. The CDR3 DNA reads as TGCGCCAGCAGCGGGACACTGAACACTGAAGCTTTCTTT. As protein: CASSGTLNTEAFF.